The TCR beta chain described here comes from a study of glioma-infiltrating T cells after dendritic cell vaccination. Study-level information: Monocyte-derived dendritic cells, cultured about 7 days with IL-4 and GM-CSF, were pulsed with autologous tumor lysate.

This clone was observed once. The target antigen is unknown. None of the glioblastoma patients had an isocitrate dehydrogenase mutation. Study outcomes and limitations: TCR clonality showed no direct relationship with survival.

The immunoSEQ assay amplified TCRB CDR3 from up to roughly 2 ug DNA. TCRdb keeps only in-frame clones here, not all; method: immunoSEQ multiplex PCR. The sample lists approximately 82,000 clones, about 90% occurring once. The CDR3 spans 16 residues. The germline gives CDR1 MNHNY, CDR2 SVGAGI (reference sequence). Trimming took off 5 bases at V and 4 bases at J, with 21 bases between the two ends. The chain links TRBV6-6 to TRBJ2-7; weak D call: TRBD2 (5 bases). The input for sequencing was blood, taken before dendritic cell vaccination. This TCR derives from a human donor with glioblastoma. The CDR3 sequence: CASSNPNRRSQYEQYF. The CDR3 DNA reads as TGTGCCAGCAGTAACCCCAATAGGAGGTCCCAGTACGAGCAGTACTTC.